The present T cell receptor (beta chain) was sequenced within a study of blood T cell repertoires in COVID-19. Study context: Material from acute and convalescent COVID-19 was sourced from the United States, Italy and Spain. The cDNA or gDNA used as material had been derived from T cells, B-cell-depleted T cells, or PBMCs.

Trimming removed 0 bases from V and 6 bases from J, with 4 bases in between. The CDR3 length is 12 residues. Germline CDR1 is ENHRY and CDR2 is SYGVKD. Authors' methods: Reference gene primer amplification gave nucleated cell count estimates. This table comes from immunoSEQ multiplex PCR, and its TCRdb copy is limited to in-frame clones, with some not included. V, J and clone size are those of that table, while D and trimming were read from the DNA. The sample includes tens of thousands of clones, approximately 80% of them seen just once. Followed over time, Seattle patients had been enrolled while infection was active. This clone was seen only once.

Sequencing was performed on peripheral blood. The sequence was obtained from a young man with COVID-19, enrolled during active disease. The chain has TRBV10-3 and TRBJ2-3; D is ambiguous. CDR3 sequence (DNA): TGTGCCATCAGTGAGTCTCCGGATACGCAGTATTTT. It yields the protein CAISESPDTQYF.